Listed here are 17 T cell receptor beta chains from one sample, sequenced in a study of regulatory T cells in long-lasting Graves disease. For TCR beta, libraries came from iRepertoire HTBI primers and Arm-PCR of CDR3 regions. TCRdb re-analysed the multiplex PCR reads in MiXCR, keeping a single row per CDR3 protein. The repertoire holds more than 450,000 distinct CDR3 sequences, 16% seen once, with 10% to 15% in the top ten. As for time point: newly diagnosed GD, antithyroid drugs for less than 3 months. Isolated PBMC RNA provided the starting material for the TCR library. The sample was also reused in another study, on T cells in Graves' hyperthyroidism and ophthalmopathy.

Sample: peripheral blood mononuclear cells (PBMCs), taken at new diagnosis, from a patient treated with antithyroid drugs. The receptor source for this set is a man in his forties with Graves disease.

V gene TRBV9 combines with J gene TRBJ2-2, with D tentatively TRBD2 (7 bases). The V and J ends lost 0 bases and 6 bases respectively, with 12 bases between them. Germline assignment: CDR1 SGDLS and CDR2 YYNGEE. The CDR3 extends over 15 amino acids. For the CDR3, the DNA is TGTGCCAGCAGCGTAGAGGGGGGGAGGGCCGGGGAGCTGTTTTTT. Its translation: CASSVEGGRAGELFF. Supplemented by reference TRBV9 and TRBJ2-2, the full variable domain reads DSGVTQTPKHLITATGQRVTLRCSPRSGDLSVYWYQQSLDQGLQFLIQYYNGEERAKGNILERFSAQQFPDLHSELNLSSLELGDSALYFCASSVEGGRAGELFFGEGSRLTVL.

This clonotype has a handful of counts. The genes are TRBV12-3 or TRBV12-4 and TRBJ2-1, with D perhaps TRBD2 (6 bases). V was pared by 5 bases and J by 5 bases, with 13 bases between. The CDR3 totals 14 residues. DNA of the CDR3: TGTGCCAGCAGTCTCTCTAGCGTTAACAATGAGCAGTTCTTC. Amino acid sequence: CASSLSSVNNEQFF.

This clonotype has ten or more counts. The genes are TRBV20-1 and TRBJ2-5, with a possible D match to TRBD2 (6 bases). Germline-derived CDR1 and CDR2 are DFQATT and SNEGSKA (reference sequence). The CDR3 length is 11 residues. The V gene lost 6 bases and the J gene lost 9 bases, with 14 bases spanning the gap. The CDR3 DNA reads as TGCAGTGCGCCCGCCCGCGGGGCCCAGTACTTC. It is translated as CSAPARGAQYF.

About this clonotype: This clone may be a read error of a much larger clone one base away. V is TRBV20-1 and J is TRBJ2-7, with 9 bases fitting TRBD2. CDR3 length: 15 residues. Germline V gives CDR1 DFQATT, CDR2 SNEGSKA (reference sequence). This CDR3 reads CSASLPGLAPYERYF. The CDR3 nucleotides read TGCAGTGCTAGCCTCCCGGGACTAGCTCCTTACGAGCGGTACTTC.

This clonotype has ten or more counts. The chain employs TRBV20-1 and TRBJ2-7, with 13 bases that match TRBD2. This CDR3 region has 18 residues. Germline-derived CDR1 and CDR2 are DFQATT and SNEGSKA (reference sequence). Germline trimming cut 6 bases from V and 3 bases from J; bases unmatched to any gene: 17. The CDR3 DNA reads TGCAGTGCAGACCGCCGGACTAGCGGGAGAACGTTAGTCTACGAGCAGTACTTC. Its translation: CSADRRTSGRTLVYEQYF.

This clonotype was picked up many times. The CDR3 DNA reads as TGTGCCAGCAGTATACCAAGACAGATCGATTCCGGCTACACCTTC. Translating it yields CASSIPRQIDSGYTF. This chain connects TRBV12-3 or TRBV12-4 to TRBJ1-2; maybe TRBD1 (5 bases). CDR3 size: 15 residues. Trimming took 5 bases from V and 8 from J, leaving 21 bases between them.

This clonotype was seen repeatedly, ten times or more. The chain's CDR3 is CASSFSSGAQETQYF. CDR3 nucleotides: TGTGCCAGCAGTTTTTCTAGCGGAGCCCAAGAGACCCAGTACTTC. This chain joins TRBV12-3 or TRBV12-4 and TRBJ2-5; 7 bases match TRBD2. The CDR3 is made up of 15 amino acids. V was clipped by 3 bases and J by 1 base; unmatched bases: 5.

This clonotype showed up many times. The chain uses TRBV27 and TRBJ2-3, with 7 bases identical to TRBD2. Germline V gene sequence: CDR1 MNHEY, CDR2 SMNVEV (reference sequence). The ends lost 5 bases at V and 0 bases at J; junction bases unmatched: 14. This CDR3 region has 18 residues. The chain's CDR3 is CASSPSAGDGGSTDTQYF. The CDR3 nucleotides are TGTGCCAGCAGTCCATCGGCGGGAGATGGGGGTAGCACAGATACGCAGTATTTT.

Only a few counts were recorded for this clonotype. The junction departs from the called germline gene at one end, perhaps through a read error. The V call is TRBV29-1, the J call TRBJ2-7; 9 positions agree with TRBD1. The CDR3 has 13 amino acids. The germline V gene has CDR1 SQVTM and CDR2 ANQGSEA. DNA for the CDR3: TGCAGTGTTGAGACTACAGGGGGCGGCGAGCAGTACTTC. Amino acids: CSVETTGGGEQYF.

The chain uses TRBV9 and TRBJ2-1; 10 bases agree with TRBD2. Germline V gene lookup returns CDR1 SGDLS and CDR2 YYNGEE. The CDR3 covers 15 residues. With 2 bases clipped from V and 7 bases from J, the junction kept 6 bases outside the gene matches. The CDR3 reads CASSVGLAGANEQFF. The CDR3 region has the DNA TGTGCCAGCAGCGTCGGGCTAGCGGGGGCTAATGAGCAGTTCTTC.

The chain uses TRBV28 and TRBJ1-5; D is undetermined. V dropped 6 bases and J dropped 2 bases, with 11 bases sitting between them. Germline V gene sequence: CDR1 MDHEN, CDR2 SYDVKM. CDR3 length: 14 amino acids. The DNA of the CDR3 is TGTGCCAGCAGATACAGCGTAGGCAATCAGCCCCAGCATTTT. Its protein is CASRYSVGNQPQHF.

The chain employs TRBV7-8 and TRBJ1-3; 8 bases are shared with TRBD1. Germline lookup yields CDR1 SGHVS and CDR2 FQNEAQ. CDR3 length: 18 residues. J lost 2 bases, V lost 5 bases, and 14 bases had no gene match. For the CDR3, the DNA is TGTGCCAGCAGCCCTGCTTGGGGGCAGGGGGCTGCTGGAAACACCATATATTTT. Translated: CASSPAWGQGAAGNTIYF.

This clonotype was seen many times. The CDR3 nucleotides read TGTGCCAGCAGTCCTTCGACTAGCGGGAGTAGGTATCTCCACAATGAGCAGTTCTTC. This sequence encodes CASSPSTSGSRYLHNEQFF. This sequence joins TRBV28 and TRBJ2-1, with TRBD2 identical over 12 bases. CDR3 length: 19 residues. Trimming at V came to 5 bases and at J to 5 bases, leaving 16 bases not matched to a gene. The germline V gene has CDR1 MDHEN and CDR2 SYDVKM.

This clonotype was seen at least ten times. V usage is TRBV7-8 and J usage is TRBJ2-1, with 11 bases aligning to TRBD2. Germline V gene lookup returns CDR1 SGHVS and CDR2 FQNEAQ. Trimming removed 6 bases from V and 5 bases from J; junction bases left unmatched: 6. CDR3 size: 15 residues. DNA of the CDR3: TGTGCCAGCAGATCCCCGGGACTAGCGGACAATGAGCAGTTCTTC. It encodes CASRSPGLADNEQFF.

This clonotype was seen ten or more times. The chain links TRBV7-8 to TRBJ2-1; D gene uncertain. The V gene lost 4 bases and the J gene lost 4 bases, with 17 bases spanning the gap. CDR3 length: 16 amino acids. The germline V gene has CDR1 SGHVS and CDR2 FQNEAQ. The CDR3 sequence is CASSSPAWGQYNEQFF. Here the CDR3 DNA reads TGTGCCAGCAGCTCCCCTGCTTGGGGTCAATACAATGAGCAGTTCTTC.

Here the CDR3 reads CASSYGGVGTGELFF. The DNA of the CDR3 is TGTGCCAGCAGCTATGGGGGGGTCGGGACCGGGGAGCTGTTTTTT. V usage is TRBV7-8 and J usage is TRBJ2-2, with 7 bases matching TRBD2. The CDR3 consists of 15 residues. The germline gives CDR1 SGHVS, CDR2 FQNEAQ. The junction had 7 bases not matched to a gene; V was cut back by 4 bases and J by 5 bases.

This clonotype was counted ten times or more. The chain employs TRBV5-1 and TRBJ2-1, with TRBD1 identical over 11 bases. CDR3 size: 15 residues. Germline CDR1 is SGHRS and CDR2 is YFSETQ. The V gene end was trimmed by 4 bases and the J gene end by 6 bases; junction bases not matched to a gene: 6. Written as DNA, the CDR3 is TGCGCCAGCAGCGCCGGACAGGGGGCTGGCAATGAGCAGTTCTTC. Its protein product is CASSAGQGAGNEQFF.